These 7 T cell receptor beta chains were sequenced from one sample in a study of T cell changes during pregnancy in multiple sclerosis. Assay used: immunoSEQ multiplex PCR; TCRdb lists only in-frame clones, some missing. The sample yields about 87,000 clones, just over 90% seen once. The sequencing here drew on peripheral blood, taken in the third trimester of pregnancy. These receptors were obtained from a female donor in good health, enrolled as a control in a pregnancy study.

The chain couples TRBV10-3 to TRBJ2-1; D is uncertain. This CDR3 is built from 14 residues. V dropped 11 bases and J dropped 0 bases, with 14 bases sitting between them. Per germline, CDR1 ENHRY and CDR2 SYGVKD. In nucleotides, the CDR3 is TGTGCCCTTGCCAACAGTAGCTCCTACAATGAGCAGTTCTTC. Its protein is CALANSSSYNEQFF.

This clone has a single count. The rearrangement uses TRBV7-9 and TRBJ1-5, with D maybe TRBD1 (6 bases). The V gene's germline CDR1 is SEHNR and CDR2 FQNEAQ (reference sequence). The V and J ends lost 5 bases and 5 bases respectively, with 13 bases between them. The CDR3 length is 14 residues. The CDR3 loop is CASSEGGSHQPQHF. CDR3 DNA sequence: TGTGCCAGCAGCGAAGGGGGTAGTCATCAGCCCCAGCATTTT.

The chain joins TRBV27 to TRBJ2-1; the D gene is possibly TRBD2 (5 bases). The germline V gene has CDR1 MNHEY and CDR2 SMNVEV (reference sequence). CDR3 length equals 14 residues. Trimming stripped 6 bases from V and 0 bases from J, with 9 bases between. CDR3 sequence: CASRIGSSYNEQFF. CDR3 nucleotides: TGTGCCAGCAGAATAGGGAGCTCCTACAATGAGCAGTTCTTC.

This clone has a single count. The CDR3 nucleotides read TGTGCCAGCACCCCCGCCGGGGAGCAGTTCTTC. Protein: CASTPAGEQFF. J is TRBJ2-1 and V is TRBV7-2; D is undetermined. This CDR3 contains 11 residues. In germline, CDR1 is SGHTA, CDR2 FQGNSA. Trimming pared 7 bases from V and 10 bases from J, leaving 11 bases between.

The chain joins TRBV5-1 to TRBJ1-1, with a weak D call TRBD1 (5 bases). The V and J ends lost 4 bases and 1 base respectively, with 11 bases between them. This CDR3 region has 14 residues. The germline V gene has CDR1 SGHRS and CDR2 YFSETQ. Written as DNA, the CDR3 is TGCGCCAGCAGCATAGGACAACCGAACACTGAAGCTTTCTTT. Its protein is CASSIGQPNTEAFF.

The chain combines TRBV29-1 with TRBJ2-5; 8 positions match TRBD1. The germline V gene has CDR1 SQVTM and CDR2 ANQGSEA. V lost 6 bases to trimming and J lost 5 bases; unmatched junction nucleotides: 14. The CDR3 has 15 amino acids. This chain's CDR3 is CSVGAGQANGETQYF. CDR3 DNA sequence: TGCAGCGTGGGTGCGGGACAGGCTAACGGGGAGACCCAGTACTTC.

V and J are TRBV7-9 and TRBJ2-3; 13 bases fit TRBD2. The CDR3 spans 16 residues. With 5 bases clipped from V and 4 bases from J, the junction kept 6 bases outside the gene matches. The germline V gene has CDR1 SEHNR and CDR2 FQNEAQ (reference sequence). DNA of the CDR3: TGTGCCAGCAGCCGACTAGCGGGAGGATTCTCAGATACGCAGTATTTT. Its protein is CASSRLAGGFSDTQYF.